The clone carrying this T cell receptor beta chain was observed at least ten times. Sequencing targeted expressed TCRB transcripts, as all isolated RNA had been reverse transcribed. There were about 3.57 million reads on average in the naive, central memory and regulatory T cell samples. Clones were read by immunoSEQ multiplex PCR, and TCRdb kept only the in-frame ones, dropping some. The table shows under 350,000 clones, with about 7.8% occurring only once. This sample stems from a study of beta chain features in type 1 diabetes. The clonotype was recovered from a woman in her late teens or twenties in good health. Material: central memory CD4+ T cells from blood.

The chain's CDR3 is CASTSRLAGYTTDTQYF. CDR3 DNA: TGTGCCAGCACCTCAAGACTAGCGGGCTATACCACAGATACGCAGTATTTT. The chain links TRBV21-1 to TRBJ2-3; the table's D gene call, TRBD2, was not cross checked with the DNA. TRBV21-1 is a pseudogene segment. This CDR3 contains 17 residues.